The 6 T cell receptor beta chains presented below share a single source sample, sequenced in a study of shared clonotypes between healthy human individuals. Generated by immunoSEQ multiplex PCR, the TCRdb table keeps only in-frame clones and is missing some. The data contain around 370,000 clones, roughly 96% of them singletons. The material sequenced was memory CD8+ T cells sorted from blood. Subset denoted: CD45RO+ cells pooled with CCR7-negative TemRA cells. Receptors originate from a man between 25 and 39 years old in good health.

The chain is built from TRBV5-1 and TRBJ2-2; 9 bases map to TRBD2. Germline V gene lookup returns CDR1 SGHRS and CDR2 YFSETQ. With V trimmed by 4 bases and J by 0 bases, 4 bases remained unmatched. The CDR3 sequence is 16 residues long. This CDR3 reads CASSVLAGTNTGELFF. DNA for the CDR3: TGCGCCAGCAGCGTACTAGCGGGTACGAACACCGGGGAGCTGTTTTTT. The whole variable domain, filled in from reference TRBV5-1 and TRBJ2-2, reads KAGVTQTPRYLIKTRGQQVTLSCSPISGHRSVSWYQQTPGQGLQFLFEYFSETQRNKGNFPGRFSGRQFSNSRSEMNVSTLELGDSALYLCASSVLAGTNTGELFFGEGSRLTVL.

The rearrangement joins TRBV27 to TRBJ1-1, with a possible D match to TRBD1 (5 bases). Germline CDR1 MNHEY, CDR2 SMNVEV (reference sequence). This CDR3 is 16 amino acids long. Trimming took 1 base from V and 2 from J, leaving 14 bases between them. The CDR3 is CASSLFGAGPNTEAFF. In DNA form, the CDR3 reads TGTGCCAGCAGTTTATTCGGGGCAGGGCCCAACACTGAAGCTTTCTTT.

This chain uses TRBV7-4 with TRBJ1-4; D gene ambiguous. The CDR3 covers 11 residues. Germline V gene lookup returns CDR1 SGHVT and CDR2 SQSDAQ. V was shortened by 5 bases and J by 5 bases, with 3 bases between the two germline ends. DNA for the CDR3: TGTGCCAGCAGCCGCAATGAAAAACTGTTTTTT. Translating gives CASSRNEKLFF.

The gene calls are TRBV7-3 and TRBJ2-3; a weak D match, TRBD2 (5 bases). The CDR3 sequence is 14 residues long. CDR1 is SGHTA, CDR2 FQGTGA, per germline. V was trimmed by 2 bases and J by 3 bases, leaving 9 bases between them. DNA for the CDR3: TGTGCCAGCAGCTTATGGCCGGGGACAGATACGCAGTATTTT. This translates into CASSLWPGTDTQYF.

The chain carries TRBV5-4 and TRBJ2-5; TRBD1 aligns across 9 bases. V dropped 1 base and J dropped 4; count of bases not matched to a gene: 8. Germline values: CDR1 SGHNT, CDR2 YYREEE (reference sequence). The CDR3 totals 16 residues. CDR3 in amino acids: CASSLTNRGPGETQYF. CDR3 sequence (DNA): TGTGCCAGCAGCTTGACTAACAGGGGGCCCGGAGAGACCCAGTACTTC.

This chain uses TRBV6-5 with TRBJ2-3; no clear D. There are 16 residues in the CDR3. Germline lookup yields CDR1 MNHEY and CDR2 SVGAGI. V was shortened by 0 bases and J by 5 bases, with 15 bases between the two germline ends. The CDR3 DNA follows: TGTGCCAGCAGTTACTCGTCCAGACGTAAGGGAGATACGCAGTATTTT. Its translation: CASSYSSRRKGDTQYF.